Each of the 32 T cell receptor beta chains below was sequenced from the same sample in a study of T cell repertoires in cytomegalovirus infection. TCRdb re-called the reads with MiXCR, one entry per CDR3 protein. The sample carries some 250,000 distinct CDR3 sequences, 8% to 9.5% recorded once. The sample taken for sequencing was PBMCs. The origin of the receptors is a human donor in good health (CMV status not recorded). Some clones in this sample may be carry-over from other donors' samples.

This clonotype has more than one count but fewer than ten. V is TRBV7-2 and J is TRBJ1-1; the D is unclear. Trimming took 4 bases from V and 8 from J, leaving 2 bases between them. The CDR3 has 9 residues. Germline values: CDR1 SGHTA, CDR2 FQGNSA. CDR3 coding DNA: TGTGCCAGCAGCTCCGAAGCTTTCTTT. Protein: CASSSEAFF.

This clonotype was counted many times. The V and J genes are TRBV28 and TRBJ2-3; maybe TRBD2 (5 bases). From germline, CDR1 is MDHEN and CDR2 SYDVKM. The CDR3 covers 14 residues. V was cut by 3 bases and J by 1 base, with 8 bases left in between. This CDR3 reads CASSFAEGTDTQYF. As DNA, the CDR3 is TGTGCCAGCAGTTTCGCGGAGGGCACAGATACGCAGTATTTT.

The CDR3 nucleotides are TGCAGTGCTAGCATCACCGAGGTACAGGGGATCGATGGTGGCTACACCTTC. This encodes CSASITEVQGIDGGYTF. The V and J genes are TRBV20-1 and TRBJ1-2, with 7 bases lining up with TRBD1. The germline gives CDR1 DFQATT, CDR2 SNEGSKA (reference sequence). The CDR3 covers 17 residues. The trim removed 3 bases at V and 7 bases at J, leaving 20 bases unmatched.

This clonotype was seen a few times. This chain links TRBV30 with TRBJ2-7; 7 nucleotides agree with TRBD2. The V gene end was trimmed by 1 base and the J gene end by 5 bases; junction bases not matched to a gene: 5. The germline gives CDR1 GTSNPN, CDR2 SVGIG (reference sequence). The CDR3 is made up of 13 amino acids. This CDR3 reads CAWSGGGRDEQYF. The CDR3 nucleotides are TGTGCCTGGAGTGGGGGAGGGCGAGACGAGCAGTACTTC.

This clonotype appeared many times. The rearrangement uses TRBV7-2 and TRBJ2-3, with D perhaps TRBD1 or TRBD2 (5 bases each). Per the germline V gene, CDR1 is SGHTA and CDR2 is FQGNSA. V was cut by 5 bases and J by 0 bases, with 18 bases left in between. The CDR3 covers 17 residues. In DNA, the CDR3 is TGTGCCAGCAGCCCCGACCGGGGCAGGACTAGCACAGATACGCAGTATTTT. Its translation: CASSPDRGRTSTDTQYF.

The chain combines TRBV7-2 with TRBJ2-7; D gene unclear. Germline CDR1 and CDR2: SGHTA and FQGNSA. This CDR3 is built from 12 residues. V gave up 1 base and J gave up 8 bases, with 9 bases separating them. The CDR3 loop reads CASSLELGKQYF. CDR3 nucleotide sequence: TGTGCCAGCAGCTTAGAGTTGGGTAAGCAGTACTTC. Full variable domain (missing parts from reference TRBV7-2 and TRBJ2-7): GAGVSQSPSNKVTEKGKDVELRCDPISGHTALYWYRQSLGQGLEFLIYFQGNSAPDKSGLPSDRFSAERTGGSVSTLTIQRTQQEDSAVYLCASSLELGKQYFGPGTRLTVT.

In its sample, this clonotype was seen many times. The gene calls are TRBV28 and TRBJ1-2; a weak D match, TRBD1 (6 bases). This CDR3 has 21 residues. V was trimmed by 2 bases and J by 1 base, leaving 29 bases between them. Germline V CDR1 and CDR2: MDHEN, SYDVKM. The CDR3 coding sequence is TGTGCCAGCAGTTTACCCGGGACAACCGTCGCCTTTTCCCATTTTAACTATGGCTACACCTTC. Translated: CASSLPGTTVAFSHFNYGYTF.

This clonotype came up a few times. The chain links TRBV6-2 or TRBV6-3 to TRBJ2-1; D remains ambiguous. Germline CDR1 reads MNHEY; CDR2 reads SVGEGT. The V gene lost 5 bases and the J gene lost 0 bases, with 14 bases spanning the gap. The length of the CDR3 is 16 residues. This CDR3 reads CASSTAPPSSYNEQFF. The DNA of the CDR3 is TGTGCCAGCAGTACCGCTCCTCCGAGCTCCTACAATGAGCAGTTCTTC.

This clonotype has a count of ten or more. The V and J genes are TRBV28 and TRBJ2-7, with D possibly being TRBD1 or TRBD2 (5 bases each). CDR1 MDHEN and CDR2 SYDVKM come from the germline V gene. The ends were cut back, 7 bases at V and 6 bases at J, with 22 bases in the middle. The CDR3 runs 15 residues. The CDR3 loop reads CASTAGTKIFCEQYF. CDR3 DNA sequence: TGTGCCAGCACCGCCGGGACCAAGATATTCTGCGAGCAGTACTTC. The whole variable domain, remainder taken from reference TRBV28 and TRBJ2-7, is DVKVTQSSRYLVKRTGEKVFLECVQDMDHENMFWYRQDPGLGLRLIYFSYDVKMKEKGDIPEGYSVSREKKERFSLILESASTNQTSMYLCASTAGTKIFCEQYFGPGTRLTVT.

Ten or more counts support this clonotype. This sequence joins TRBV6-5 and TRBJ1-4, with D possibly TRBD1 on 5 matching bases. The germline CDR1 and CDR2 sequences are MNHEY and SVGAGI. V lost 2 bases to trimming and J lost 7 bases, with 11 bases between them. This CDR3 has 14 residues. For the CDR3, the DNA is TGTGCCAGCAGTTACAAGGCAGGGAGTGAAAAACTGTTTTTT. Encoded protein: CASSYKAGSEKLFF.

At least ten counts were recorded for this clonotype. The genes are TRBV7-2 and TRBJ1-1; D is perhaps TRBD1 (5 bases). V lost 5 bases and J 5 bases, leaving 9 bases between the germline ends. Germline assignment: CDR1 SGHTA and CDR2 FQGNSA. This CDR3 region has 12 residues. The CDR3 is CASSPGVTEAFF. The CDR3 DNA reads TGTGCCAGCAGCCCGGGGGTGACTGAAGCTTTCTTT.

In this sample, this clonotype turned up many times. One junction end disagrees with the germline gene, perhaps due to a read error. The gene calls are TRBV7-2 and TRBJ2-5; a possible D gene is TRBD2 (6 bases). Germline V gene lookup returns CDR1 SGHTA and CDR2 FQGNSA. This CDR3 contains 15 residues. The CDR3 DNA reads TGTGCCAGCAGCAGAGCCGGGACTCCTCAAGGGACCCAGTACTTC. This sequence encodes CASSRAGTPQGTQYF. Combining the CDR3 with reference TRBV7-2 and TRBJ2-5 gives the whole variable domain GAGVSQSPSNKVTEKGKDVELRCDPISGHTALYWYRQSLGQGLEFLIYFQGNSAPDKSGLPSDRFSAERTGGSVSTLTIQRTQQEDSAVYLCASSRAGTPQGTQYFGPGTRLLVL.

The chain recombines TRBV7-2 with TRBJ2-4; possible D gene TRBD2, 5 bases. Germline CDR1 is SGHTA and CDR2 is FQGNSA. V was trimmed by 1 base and J by 7 bases, leaving 14 bases between them. The CDR3 is 15 amino acids. The CDR3 DNA follows: TGTGCCAGCAGCTTAGGATCGGGGAGCTCTAACATTCAGTACTTC. Its protein product is CASSLGSGSSNIQYF.

This clonotype has more than one count but fewer than ten. V and J are TRBV12-5 and TRBJ2-5, with 11 bases fitting TRBD2. V shed 6 bases, J shed 1 base, and the junction held 7 bases outside the gene matches. Per germline, CDR1 LGHNT and CDR2 FRNRAP. This CDR3 has 16 amino acids. CDR3 amino acids: CASGSGLAGRQETQYF. CDR3 DNA sequence: TGTGCTAGTGGCTCTGGACTAGCGGGTCGCCAAGAGACCCAGTACTTC.

V and J are TRBV12-5 and TRBJ1-5; D is undetermined. The V gene lost 7 bases and the J gene lost 4 bases, with 23 bases spanning the gap. This CDR3 spans 17 amino acids. CDR1 and CDR2 from the germline V gene are LGHNT and FRNRAP. This chain's CDR3 is CASAQSQSAFLNQPQHF. In DNA form, the CDR3 reads TGTGCTAGTGCCCAGTCGCAGTCAGCGTTCTTAAATCAGCCCCAGCATTTT.

Details on this clonotype: With a much larger clone just one base away, this may be a read error. The chain couples TRBV4-3 to TRBJ1-6; D is perhaps TRBD1 (5 bases). The germline V gene encodes CDR1 LGHNA and CDR2 YSLEER. CDR3 length: 16 amino acids. CDR3 bases: TGCGCCAGCAGCCAAGATAGGGGACTCCAAGGGTCACCCCCCCACTTT. This gives the protein CASSQDRGLQGSPPHF.

The table lists this clonotype with a count of one. The V gene is TRBV2, the J gene TRBJ1-1, with TRBD1 identical over 11 bases. V lost 7 bases and J lost 2; bases outside the gene matches: 12. CDR1 and CDR2 (germline): SNHLY, FYNNEI. This CDR3 is built from 17 residues. Here the CDR3 reads CASTSDRGQLRNTEAFF. The CDR3 DNA sequence: TGTGCCAGCACCTCGGACAGGGGGCAGTTGAGAAACACTGAAGCTTTCTTT. The full variable domain, in which reference TRBV2 and TRBJ1-1 provide the parts outside the CDR3, is EPEVTQTPSHQVTQMGQEVILRCVPISNHLYFYWYRQILGQKVEFLVSFYNNEISEKSEIFDDQFSVERPDGSNFTLKIRSTKLEDSAMYFCASTSDRGQLRNTEAFFGQGTRLTVV.

At least ten counts were recorded for this clonotype. The CDR3 here is CASRSGTIYEQYF. The CDR3 coding sequence is TGTGCCAGCAGGTCCGGGACTATCTACGAGCAGTACTTC. This chain joins TRBV6-6 and TRBJ2-7, with 7 nucleotides matching TRBD2. The CDR3 sequence is 13 residues long. CDR1 MNHNY and CDR2 SVGAGI come from the germline V gene (reference sequence). Losses at the gene ends were 6 bases for V and 3 bases for J; bases not matched to a gene: 5.

This clonotype showed up many times. The rearrangement links TRBV7-2 to TRBJ1-4; possible D gene TRBD1, 5 bases. The CDR3 is 16 amino acids. Germline values: CDR1 SGHTA, CDR2 FQGNSA. V was clipped by 5 bases and J by 5 bases, with 18 bases between them. CDR3 sequence (DNA): TGTGCCAGCAGCCCCGCAGGTGGGGGAGGAAATGAAAAACTGTTTTTT. It encodes CASSPAGGGGNEKLFF.

This clonotype occurred many times. This chain links TRBV7-2 with TRBJ1-2, with D maybe TRBD1 (5 bases). CDR3 size: 16 residues. V lost 1 base to trimming and J lost 0 bases, with 12 bases between them. Germline lookup yields CDR1 SGHTA and CDR2 FQGNSA. The CDR3, as DNA: TGTGCCAGCAGCTTAGGACTTTACAGGTCTAACTATGGCTACACCTTC. Residues: CASSLGLYRSNYGYTF.

This clonotype was recorded at least ten times. This sequence joins TRBV5-6 and TRBJ2-6; D is unclear. The ends were cut back, 4 bases at V and 4 bases at J, with 15 bases in the middle. This CDR3 has 16 residues. CDR1 is SGHDT, CDR2 YYEEEE, per germline. The CDR3, as DNA: TGTGCCAGCAGCATGGCCGGTCCTGGAGGGGCCAACGTCCTGACTTTC. This encodes CASSMAGPGGANVLTF.

The chain has TRBV28 and TRBJ1-5, with D possibly TRBD1 on 6 matching bases. Germline assignment: CDR1 MDHEN and CDR2 SYDVKM. The CDR3 totals 13 residues. V dropped 8 bases and J dropped 4 bases, with 12 bases sitting between them. CDR3 sequence (DNA): TGTGCCAGCGACACCAGGGGTAATCAGCCCCAGCATTTT. This codes for CASDTRGNQPQHF. The complete variable domain, with remaining parts taken from reference TRBV28 and TRBJ1-5, reads DVKVTQSSRYLVKRTGEKVFLECVQDMDHENMFWYRQDPGLGLRLIYFSYDVKMKEKGDIPEGYSVSREKKERFSLILESASTNQTSMYLCASDTRGNQPQHFGDGTRLSIL.

This chain uses TRBV20-1 with TRBJ1-5; no clear D gene. Germline CDR1 is DFQATT and CDR2 is SNEGSKA (reference sequence). The CDR3 consists of 15 residues. Trimming shortened V by 5 bases and J by 1 base, and 15 bases separated the two germline ends. The CDR3 protein is CSAGGRPASNQPQHF. CDR3 sequence (DNA): TGCAGTGCTGGAGGTCGGCCCGCCAGCAATCAGCCCCAGCATTTT.

This clonotype was found many times. The CDR3 here is CASSLERQYSPLHF. The CDR3 DNA sequence: TGTGCCAGCAGCTTAGAGCGACAGTATTCACCCCTCCACTTT. The rearrangement joins TRBV7-2 to TRBJ1-6; perhaps TRBD1 as D (5 bases). Germline V lookup: CDR1 SGHTA, CDR2 FQGNSA. Trimming cost V 1 base and J 8 bases, with 9 bases left between them. This CDR3 comprises 14 residues.

This clonotype was counted at least ten times. The rearrangement links TRBV4-1 to TRBJ2-3; possibly TRBD2 for D (7 bases). The CDR3 loop spans 19 amino acids. The germline V gene encodes CDR1 MGHRA and CDR2 YSYEKL. V dropped 2 bases and J dropped 3 bases, with 24 bases sitting between them. This chain's CDR3 is CASSQRWGGGDPKTDTQYF. The DNA for the CDR3 is TGCGCCAGCAGCCAACGGTGGGGGGGCGGTGACCCGAAAACAGATACGCAGTATTTT.

The chain has TRBV4-3 and TRBJ2-7; D may be TRBD1 (6 bases). This CDR3 has 15 amino acids. CDR1 and CDR2 from the germline V gene are LGHNA and YSLEER. Trimming removed 5 bases from V and 5 bases from J, with 19 bases in between. The CDR3 bases are TGCGCCAGCAGCAGCACGGGCAGGGGAATAAACGAGCAGTACTTC. Its protein product is CASSSTGRGINEQYF.

The chain uses TRBV20-1 and TRBJ1-4; a possible D gene is TRBD1 (6 bases). Germline loops: CDR1 DFQATT, CDR2 SNEGSKA (reference sequence). The CDR3 consists of 15 residues. Deletions cut 1 base from V and 0 bases from J, with 9 bases between. Here the CDR3 DNA reads TGCAGTGCTAGAGGGACAGCCGCAACTAATGAAAAACTGTTTTTT. This sequence encodes CSARGTAATNEKLFF.

This chain connects TRBV5-1 to TRBJ2-2, with D perhaps TRBD2 (5 bases). V lost 6 bases, J lost 3 bases, and 12 bases lay in between. CDR3 length: 14 amino acids. Germline values: CDR1 SGHRS, CDR2 YFSETQ. The CDR3, as DNA: TGCGCCAGCAATGCTTACGGGGACACCGGGGAGCTGTTTTTT. This codes for CASNAYGDTGELFF. Full variable domain (remainder filled in from reference TRBV5-1 and TRBJ2-2): KAGVTQTPRYLIKTRGQQVTLSCSPISGHRSVSWYQQTPGQGLQFLFEYFSETQRNKGNFPGRFSGRQFSNSRSEMNVSTLELGDSALYLCASNAYGDTGELFFGEGSRLTVL.

This clonotype was seen ten or more times. The CDR3 nucleotides read TGTGCCAGCAGTCGGGACAGACGCTCCTATAATTCACCCCTCCACTTT. Amino acid sequence: CASSRDRRSYNSPLHF. The V call is TRBV28, the J call TRBJ1-6, with 7 positions matching TRBD1. The CDR3 runs to 16 residues. The V and J ends lost 5 bases and 0 bases, in that order; junction bases with no gene match: 4. CDR1 is MDHEN, CDR2 SYDVKM, per germline.

This clonotype was recorded at least ten times. The rearrangement links TRBV7-2 to TRBJ2-2, with 7 bases that match TRBD2. Trimming cost V 4 bases and J 7 bases; bases outside gene matches: 9. Germline values: CDR1 SGHTA, CDR2 FQGNSA. The CDR3 runs 15 residues. The CDR3 sequence is CASSSEGGGIGELFF. The CDR3 DNA is TGTGCCAGCAGCTCCGAGGGCGGGGGTATCGGGGAGCTGTTTTTT.

The table lists this clonotype with a few counts. V and J are TRBV2 and TRBJ1-3; D might be TRBD1 (6 bases). V gave up 1 base and J gave up 1 base, with 8 bases separating them. Germline V gene sequence: CDR1 SNHLY, CDR2 FYNNEI. The CDR3 runs 15 residues. CDR3 nucleotides: TGTGCCAGCAGTGAAGGCAGGGGATCTGGAAACACCATATATTTT. This translates into CASSEGRGSGNTIYF.

Only a few counts were recorded for this clonotype. This chain connects TRBV3-1 to TRBJ1-4; 9 bases map to TRBD1. Trimming removed 0 bases from V and 6 bases from J; junction bases left unmatched: 2. The germline gives CDR1 LGHDT, CDR2 YNNKEL (reference sequence). The CDR3 runs to 15 residues. CDR3 protein: CASSQDGTGHEKLFF. Written as DNA, the CDR3 is TGTGCCAGCAGCCAAGACGGGACAGGGCATGAAAAACTGTTTTTT. Combining the CDR3 with reference TRBV3-1 and TRBJ1-4 gives the whole variable domain DTAVSQTPKYLVTQMGNDKSIKCEQNLGHDTMYWYKQDSKKFLKIMFSYNNKELIINETVPNRFSPKSPDKAHLNLHINSLELGDSAVYFCASSQDGTGHEKLFFGSGTQLSVL.